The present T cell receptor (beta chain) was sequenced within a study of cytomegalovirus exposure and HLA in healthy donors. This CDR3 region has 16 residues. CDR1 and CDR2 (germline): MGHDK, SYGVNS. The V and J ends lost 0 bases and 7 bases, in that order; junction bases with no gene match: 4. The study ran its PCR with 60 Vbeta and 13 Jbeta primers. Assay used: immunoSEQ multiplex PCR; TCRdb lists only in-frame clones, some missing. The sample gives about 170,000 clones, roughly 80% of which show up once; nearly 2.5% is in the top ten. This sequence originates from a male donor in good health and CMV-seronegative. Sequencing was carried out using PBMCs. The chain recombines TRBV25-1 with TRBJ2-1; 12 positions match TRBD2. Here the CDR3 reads CASSEYETSGRNEQFF. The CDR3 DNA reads TGTGCCAGCAGTGAATATGAGACTAGCGGGAGAAATGAGCAGTTCTTC. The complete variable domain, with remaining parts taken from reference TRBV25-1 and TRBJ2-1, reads EADIYQTPRYLVIGTGKKITLECSQTMGHDKMYWYQQDPGMELHLIHYSYGVNSTEKGDLSSESTVSRIRTEHFPLTLESARPSHTSQYLCASSEYETSGRNEQFFGPGTRLTVL.